These T cell receptor beta chains were read from a single sample in a study of blood T cell repertoires in COVID-19. The assay was immunoSEQ multiplex PCR, and TCRdb's table has in-frame clones only and misses some. The sample records roughly 120,000 clones, 65% to 90% being singletons. Sequencing input: peripheral blood. These receptors all come from a woman over 75 with active or convalescent COVID-19. CDR3s include the opening cysteine and the closing phenylalanine or tryptophan. A D gene is named only where the DNA matches it firmly. Expanded clones are given a class, and other clones once, few, many or no size at all.

J | D | size | V | DNA | CDR3
TRBJ2-4 | . | . | TRBV19 | TGTGCCAGTAGTCGGGCGGGGACCATTCAGTACTTC | CASSRAGTIQYF
TRBJ2-1 | TRBD2 | many | TRBV2 | TGTGCCAGCAGTTCAACTAGCGGGAGGGCCAATGAGCAGTTCTTC | CASSSTSGRANEQFF
TRBJ2-5 | TRBD1 | . | TRBV4-2 | TGTGCCAGCAGCCCACCGGGACAGGGGAAAGAGACCCAGTACTTC | CASSPPGQGKETQYF
TRBJ1-5 | TRBD1 | . | TRBV7-8 | TGTGCCAGCAGCTTAGCCTGGGACAGGGGTAATCAGCCCCAGCATTTT | CASSLAWDRGNQPQHF
TRBJ2-1 | . | . | TRBV4-2 | TGTGCCAGCAGCCAAGATCGGGCTGGGGCTCAAAATGAGCAGTTCTTC | CASSQDRAGAQNEQFF
TRBJ2-2 | TRBD1 | once | TRBV4-1 | TGCGCCAGCAGCCGCCGACAGGGTACGAGCACCGGGGAGCTGTTTTTT | CASSRRQGTSTGELFF
TRBJ1-2 | . | . | TRBV3-1/TRBV3-2 | TGTGCCAGCAGCCAAGATCCCCAGGAAGACTATGGCTACACCTTC | CASSQDPQEDYGYTF
TRBJ2-7 | TRBD2 | once | TRBV24-1 | TGTGCCACCAGTGACTCCCTAGCGGGCGTCTACGAGCAGTACTTC | CATSDSLAGVYEQYF
TRBJ2-2 | TRBD2 | . | TRBV2 | TGTGCCAGCAGTGAGAGACTAGCCAACACCGGGGAGCTGTTTTTT | CASSERLANTGELFF
TRBJ2-7 | TRBD1 | once | TRBV6-5 | TGTGCCAGCAGTTTCTGGACAGGGTTTTCCTACGAGCAGTACTTC | CASSFWTGFSYEQYF
TRBJ1-1 | . | . | TRBV10-1 | TGCGCCAGCAAGGTAGGGGTGAACACTGAAGCTTTCTTT | CASKVGVNTEAFF
TRBJ1-1 | . | once | TRBV18 | TGTGCCAGCTCACCCCAGTCGATTAACACTGAAGCTTTCTTT | CASSPQSINTEAFF
TRBJ2-2 | TRBD1 | . | TRBV6-5 | TGTGCCAGCAGGACCGGACAGGGGAACACCGGGGAGCTGTTTTTT | CASRTGQGNTGELFF
TRBJ2-7 | TRBD2 | . | TRBV28 | TGTGCCAGCAGGGACCCGAGCGGGGGCTCCTACGAGCAGTACTTC | CASRDPSGGSYEQYF
TRBJ1-3 | . | . | TRBV7-9 | TGTGCCAGCAGCTTGGCCGTCGTGGCCGGAAACACCATATATTTT | CASSLAVVAGNTIYF